The next 17 T cell receptor beta chains were all read from a single sample in a study of blood T cell repertoires in COVID-19. Method: immunoSEQ multiplex PCR; TCRdb's copy keeps in-frame clones and lacks some. The sample yields nearly 45,000 clones, approximately 85% seen once. The sample taken for sequencing was peripheral blood. Receptors were obtained from a woman older than 75 with acute or convalescent COVID-19.

V usage is TRBV10-1 and J usage is TRBJ1-2; no reliable D call. Trimming cost V 3 bases and J 8 bases, with 13 bases left between them. From germline, CDR1 is WNHNN and CDR2 SYGVQD (reference sequence). The CDR3 extends over 13 amino acids. The CDR3 bases are TGCGCCAGCAGTGATGAGCGGCTGAGCGGCTACACCTTC. Its translation: CASSDERLSGYTF.

The rearrangement joins TRBV7-8 to TRBJ2-1; 9 bases are shared with TRBD2. Looked up from germline, CDR1 is SGHVS and CDR2 is FQNEAQ. Germline trimming cut 3 bases from V and 10 bases from J; bases unmatched to any gene: 10. This CDR3 spans 15 amino acids. The CDR3 region is CASSFKSGRGGEQFF. For the CDR3, the DNA is TGTGCCAGCAGCTTTAAGTCCGGGCGGGGGGGCGAGCAGTTCTTC. Supplemented by reference TRBV7-8 and TRBJ2-1, the full variable domain reads GAGVSQSPRYKVAKRGQDVALRCDPISGHVSLFWYQQALGQGPEFLTYFQNEAQLDKSGLPSDRFFAERPEGSVSTLKIQRTQQEDSAVYLCASSFKSGRGGEQFFGPGTRLTVL.

V is TRBV12-3 or TRBV12-4 and J is TRBJ1-2; 9 bases line up with TRBD1. This CDR3 has 13 residues. V gave up 5 bases and J gave up 4 bases; unmatched junction bases: 2. The CDR3 DNA is TGTGCCAGCAGTGGGGACAGGGCCTATGGCTACACCTTC. It is translated as CASSGDRAYGYTF.

The genes are TRBV5-1 and TRBJ2-1; 10 bases map to TRBD2. CDR3 size: 15 residues. The ends lost 0 bases at V and 7 bases at J; junction bases unmatched: 4. The germline gives CDR1 SGHRS, CDR2 YFSETQ. The CDR3 nucleotides are TGCGCCAGCAGCTTGGCTAGCGGGAGAGGGAATGAGCAGTTCTTC. It yields the protein CASSLASGRGNEQFF.

The sample holds a few counts of this clone. This chain connects TRBV5-1 to TRBJ1-6; D not certain. V shed 1 base and J shed 6 bases, with 5 bases lying between them. Germline V gene data show CDR1 as SGHRS and CDR2 as YFSETQ. The CDR3 consists of 13 residues. This CDR3 reads CASSLLSNSPLHF. In DNA, the CDR3 is TGCGCCAGCAGCTTGTTATCTAATTCACCCCTCCACTTT.

The genes are TRBV3-1 (or the pseudogene TRBV3-2) and TRBJ2-1; TRBD2 aligns across 8 bases. This CDR3 comprises 16 residues. Germline V lookup: CDR1 LGHDT, CDR2 YNNKEL (reference sequence). Trimming took 2 bases from V and 9 from J; bases not matched to a gene: 12. The CDR3 coding sequence is TGTGCCAGCAGCCAACAGACTAGCGCCAACGGGGGTGAGCAGTTCTTC. It encodes CASSQQTSANGGEQFF.

This clone has a handful of counts. V and J are TRBV6-5 and TRBJ2-7, with TRBD2 as a possible D gene (5 bases). Trimming shortened V by 4 bases and J by 2 bases, and 15 bases separated the two germline ends. Germline V gene sequence: CDR1 MNHEY, CDR2 SVGAGI. This CDR3 is built from 15 residues. In nucleotides, the CDR3 is TGTGCCAGCAGTTCCGCCGGGATTCTGACCTACGAGCAGTACTTC. It codes for CASSSAGILTYEQYF.

The V call is TRBV6-1, the J call TRBJ2-7, with TRBD2 identical over 8 bases. V dropped 2 bases and J dropped 6; count of bases not matched to a gene: 9. The CDR3 sequence is 15 residues long. Germline CDR1 and CDR2: MNHNS and SASEGT. The CDR3, as DNA: TGTGCCAGCAGTGAACAGCGGGAGACAAGGGGCGAGCAGTACTTC. It translates to CASSEQRETRGEQYF.

The chain joins TRBV6-5 to TRBJ2-3, with 9 bases fitting TRBD2. Trimming took 6 bases from V and 0 from J; bases not matched to a gene: 4. This CDR3 is 15 amino acids long. The V gene's germline CDR1 is MNHEY and CDR2 SVGAGI. The CDR3 loop is CASRASGASTDTQYF. The CDR3, as DNA: TGTGCCAGCAGGGCTAGCGGGGCTAGCACAGATACGCAGTATTTT.

The J gene is TRBJ2-7, the V gene TRBV5-1; D remains unclear. Germline CDR1 SGHRS, CDR2 YFSETQ. The germline V and J ends were trimmed by 1 base and 4 bases, with 12 bases remaining between them. The CDR3 is 14 residues long. This chain's CDR3 is CASSLSQLGYEQYF. In DNA, the CDR3 is TGCGCCAGCAGCTTGAGTCAGCTAGGATACGAGCAGTACTTC.

V and J are TRBV7-8 and TRBJ1-2, with D unresolved. The CDR3 is 13 residues long. V was cut by 1 base and J by 3 bases, with 6 bases left in between. Germline V gives CDR1 SGHVS, CDR2 FQNEAQ. The CDR3 DNA follows: TGTGCCAGCAGCTTAGACATCTACTATGGCTACACCTTC. This codes for CASSLDIYYGYTF.

The rearrangement joins TRBV15 to TRBJ2-5; D is possibly TRBD1 (5 bases). Germline-derived CDR1 and CDR2 are LNHNV and YYDKDF (reference sequence). The CDR3 is 17 amino acids. The ends were cut back, 0 bases at V and 1 base at J, with 15 bases in the middle. The CDR3 nucleotides are TGTGCCACCAGCAGAGATAGAGGCTTGGGGCCCCAAGAGACCCAGTACTTC. Its translation is CATSRDRGLGPQETQYF.

The chain uses TRBV28 and TRBJ2-5; tentative D call: TRBD2 (5 bases). Germline V lookup: CDR1 MDHEN, CDR2 SYDVKM. This CDR3 has 12 amino acids. With 4 bases removed from V and 5 bases from J, the gap between germline ends came to 8 bases. CDR3 in amino acids: CASSSGIETQYF. The CDR3 nucleotides are TGTGCCAGCAGTTCGGGAATTGAGACCCAGTACTTC. The whole variable domain, remainder taken from reference TRBV28 and TRBJ2-5, is DVKVTQSSRYLVKRTGEKVFLECVQDMDHENMFWYRQDPGLGLRLIYFSYDVKMKEKGDIPEGYSVSREKKERFSLILESASTNQTSMYLCASSSGIETQYFGPGTRLLVL.

The CDR3 spells CASSPGQIETQYF. DNA for the CDR3: TGTGCCAGTAGTCCCGGACAGATAGAGACCCAGTACTTC. This chain links TRBV19 with TRBJ2-5; maybe TRBD1 (6 bases). This CDR3 has 13 amino acids. Germline-derived CDR1 and CDR2 are LNHDA and SQIVND (reference sequence). Trimming cost V 5 bases and J 4 bases, with 11 bases left between them.

DNA of the CDR3: TGTGCCAGCAGTTCCTCCAGCGGGAGTGCCGAGCAGTACTTC. Its translation: CASSSSSGSAEQYF. V and J are TRBV6-5 and TRBJ2-7, with 8 bases lining up with TRBD2. The CDR3 has 14 residues. Germline assignment: CDR1 MNHEY and CDR2 SVGAGI. After removal of 4 bases from V and 6 bases from J, the junction contained 8 bases not matched to a gene.

V usage is TRBV29-1 and J usage is TRBJ2-7; a possible D gene is TRBD1 (5 bases). Trimming removed 4 bases from V and 2 bases from J, with 9 bases in between. Germline V gene lookup returns CDR1 SQVTM and CDR2 ANQGSEA. This CDR3 comprises 12 residues. The chain's CDR3 is CSVGQLTYEQYF. The CDR3 DNA is TGCAGCGTTGGACAGCTTACCTACGAGCAGTACTTC.

This clone has a handful of counts. This chain connects TRBV7-2 to TRBJ1-5; perhaps TRBD1 as D (6 bases). V was trimmed by 5 bases and J by 5 bases, leaving 16 bases between them. The CDR3 runs to 15 residues. Germline V lookup: CDR1 SGHTA, CDR2 FQGNSA. The CDR3 protein is CASSPTQGTDQPQHF. Written as DNA, the CDR3 is TGTGCCAGCAGCCCTACACAGGGTACGGATCAGCCCCAGCATTTT.